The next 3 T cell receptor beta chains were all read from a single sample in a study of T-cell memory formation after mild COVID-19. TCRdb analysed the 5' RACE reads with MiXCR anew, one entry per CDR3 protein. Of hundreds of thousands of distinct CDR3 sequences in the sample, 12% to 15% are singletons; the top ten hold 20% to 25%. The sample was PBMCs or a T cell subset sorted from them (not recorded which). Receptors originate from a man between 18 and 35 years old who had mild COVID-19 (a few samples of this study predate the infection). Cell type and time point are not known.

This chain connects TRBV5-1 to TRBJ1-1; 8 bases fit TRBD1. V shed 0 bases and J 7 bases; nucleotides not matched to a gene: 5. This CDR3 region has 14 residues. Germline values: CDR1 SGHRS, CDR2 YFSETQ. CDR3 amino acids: CASSLAPGQGEAFF. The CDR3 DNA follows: TGCGCCAGCAGCTTGGCCCCTGGACAGGGTGAAGCTTTCTTT.

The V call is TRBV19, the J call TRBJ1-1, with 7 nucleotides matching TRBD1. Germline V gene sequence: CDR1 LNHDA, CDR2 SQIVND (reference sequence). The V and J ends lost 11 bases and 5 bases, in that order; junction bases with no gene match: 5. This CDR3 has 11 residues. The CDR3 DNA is TGTGCCGTCGGGGGACAGACTGAAGCTTTCTTT. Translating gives CAVGGQTEAFF.

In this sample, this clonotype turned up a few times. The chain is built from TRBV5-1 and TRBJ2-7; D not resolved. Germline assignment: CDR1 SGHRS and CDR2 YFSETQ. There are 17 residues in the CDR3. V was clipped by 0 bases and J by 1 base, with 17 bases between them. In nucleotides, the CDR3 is TGCGCCAGCAGCTTGGGATTAGGTCTAGACGTTTCCTACGAGCAGTACTTC. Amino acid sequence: CASSLGLGLDVSYEQYF.